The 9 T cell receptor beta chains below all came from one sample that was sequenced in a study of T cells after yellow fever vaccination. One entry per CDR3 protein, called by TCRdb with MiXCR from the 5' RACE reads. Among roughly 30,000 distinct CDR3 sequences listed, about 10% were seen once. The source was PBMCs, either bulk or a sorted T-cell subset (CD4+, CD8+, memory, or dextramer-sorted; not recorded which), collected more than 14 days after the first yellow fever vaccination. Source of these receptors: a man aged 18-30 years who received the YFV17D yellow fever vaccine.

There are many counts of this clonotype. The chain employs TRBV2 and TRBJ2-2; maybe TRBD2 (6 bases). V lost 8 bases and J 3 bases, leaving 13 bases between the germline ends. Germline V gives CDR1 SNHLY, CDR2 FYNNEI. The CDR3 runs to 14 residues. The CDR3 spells CASCRDWDTGELFF. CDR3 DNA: TGTGCCAGCTGCAGGGACTGGGACACCGGGGAGCTGTTTTTT.

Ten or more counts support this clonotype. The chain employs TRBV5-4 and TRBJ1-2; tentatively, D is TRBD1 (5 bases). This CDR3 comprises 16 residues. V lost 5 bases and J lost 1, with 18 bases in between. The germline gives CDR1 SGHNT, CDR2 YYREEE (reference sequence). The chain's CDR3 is CASRIGTGAVNYGYTF. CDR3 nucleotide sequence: TGTGCCAGCAGGATTGGGACGGGAGCTGTTAACTATGGCTACACCTTC.

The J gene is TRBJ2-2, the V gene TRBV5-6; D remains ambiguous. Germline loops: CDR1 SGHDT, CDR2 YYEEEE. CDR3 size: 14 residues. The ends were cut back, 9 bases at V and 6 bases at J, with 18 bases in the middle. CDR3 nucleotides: TGTGCCATGAGCCCCGGGCGGCTTGCCGGGGAGCTGTTTTTT. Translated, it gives CAMSPGRLAGELFF.

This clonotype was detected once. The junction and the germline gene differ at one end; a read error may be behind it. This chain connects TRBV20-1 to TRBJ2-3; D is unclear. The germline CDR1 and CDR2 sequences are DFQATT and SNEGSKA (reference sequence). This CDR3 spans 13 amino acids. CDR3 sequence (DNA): TGCAGTTCTAGAGATGGATCCAAAGATACGCAGTATTTT. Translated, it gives CSSRDGSKDTQYF.

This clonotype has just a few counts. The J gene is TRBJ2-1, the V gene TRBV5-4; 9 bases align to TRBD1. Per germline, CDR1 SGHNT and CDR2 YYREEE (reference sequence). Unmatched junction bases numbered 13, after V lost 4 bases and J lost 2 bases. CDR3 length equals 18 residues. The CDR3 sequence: CASSAQDRGLSAYNEQFF. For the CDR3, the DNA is TGTGCCAGCAGCGCCCAGGACAGGGGCCTCTCTGCCTACAATGAGCAGTTCTTC.

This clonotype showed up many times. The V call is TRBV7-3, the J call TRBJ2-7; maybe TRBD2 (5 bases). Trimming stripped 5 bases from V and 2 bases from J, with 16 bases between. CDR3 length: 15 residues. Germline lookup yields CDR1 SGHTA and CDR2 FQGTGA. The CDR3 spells CASSPRRRKAYEQYV. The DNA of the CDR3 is TGTGCCAGCAGCCCCCGCCGGAGGAAGGCCTACGAGCAGTACGTC.

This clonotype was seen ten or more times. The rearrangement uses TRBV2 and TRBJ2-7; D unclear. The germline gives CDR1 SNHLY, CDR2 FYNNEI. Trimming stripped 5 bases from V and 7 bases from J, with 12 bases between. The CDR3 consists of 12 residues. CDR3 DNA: TGTGCCAGCAGTAGTGACCGACGGGAGCAGTACTTC. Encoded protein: CASSSDRREQYF.

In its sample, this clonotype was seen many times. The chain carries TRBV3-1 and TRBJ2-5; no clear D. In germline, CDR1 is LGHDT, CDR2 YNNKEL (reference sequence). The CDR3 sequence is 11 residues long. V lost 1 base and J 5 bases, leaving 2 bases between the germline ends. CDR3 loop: CASSQVETQYF. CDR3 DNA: TGTGCCAGCAGCCAAGTCGAGACCCAGTACTTC.

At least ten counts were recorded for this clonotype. The CDR3 coding sequence is TGTGCCAGCAGCCCAGAGCCCGGGGGAGCTTCACCCCTCCACTTT. Amino acid sequence: CASSPEPGGASPLHF. The chain is built from TRBV28 and TRBJ1-6, with a possible D match to TRBD1 (5 bases). There are 15 residues in the CDR3. V lost 6 bases and J 9 bases, leaving 18 bases between the germline ends. Germline assignment: CDR1 MDHEN and CDR2 SYDVKM.